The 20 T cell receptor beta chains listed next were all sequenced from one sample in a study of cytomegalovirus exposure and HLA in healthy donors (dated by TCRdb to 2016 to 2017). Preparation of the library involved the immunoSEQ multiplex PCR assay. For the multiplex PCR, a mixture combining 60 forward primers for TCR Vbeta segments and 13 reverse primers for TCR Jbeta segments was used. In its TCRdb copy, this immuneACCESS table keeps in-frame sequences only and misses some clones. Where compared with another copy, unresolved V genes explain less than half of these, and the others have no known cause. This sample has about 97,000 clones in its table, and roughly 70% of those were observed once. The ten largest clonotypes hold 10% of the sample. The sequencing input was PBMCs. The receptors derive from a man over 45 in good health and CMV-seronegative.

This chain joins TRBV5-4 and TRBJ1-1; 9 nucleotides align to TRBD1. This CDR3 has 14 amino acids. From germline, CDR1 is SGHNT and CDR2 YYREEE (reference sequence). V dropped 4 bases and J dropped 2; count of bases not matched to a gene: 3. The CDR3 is CASSPGQGNTEAFF. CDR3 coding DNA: TGTGCCAGCAGCCCGGGACAGGGAAACACTGAAGCTTTCTTT.

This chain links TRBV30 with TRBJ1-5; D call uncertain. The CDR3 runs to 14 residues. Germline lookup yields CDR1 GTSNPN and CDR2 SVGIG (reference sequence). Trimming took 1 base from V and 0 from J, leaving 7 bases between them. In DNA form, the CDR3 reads TGTGCCTGGAGTGGGCTGTATAGCAATCAGCCCCAGCATTTT. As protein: CAWSGLYSNQPQHF.

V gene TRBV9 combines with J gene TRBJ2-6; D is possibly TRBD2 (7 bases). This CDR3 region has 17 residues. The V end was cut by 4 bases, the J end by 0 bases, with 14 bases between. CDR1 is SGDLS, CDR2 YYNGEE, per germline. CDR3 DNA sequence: TGTGCCAGCAGCAAACAGGGAGGGAGCTCTGGGGCCAACGTCCTGACTTTC. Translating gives CASSKQGGSSGANVLTF.

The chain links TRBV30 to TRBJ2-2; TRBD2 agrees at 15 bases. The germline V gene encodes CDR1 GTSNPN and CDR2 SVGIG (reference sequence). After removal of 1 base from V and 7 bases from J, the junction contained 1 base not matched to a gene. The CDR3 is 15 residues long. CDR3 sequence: CAWSGTSGGVGELFF. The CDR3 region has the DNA TGTGCCTGGAGTGGGACTAGCGGGGGGGTCGGGGAGCTGTTTTTT. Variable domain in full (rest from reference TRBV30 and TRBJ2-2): SQTIHQWPATLVQPVGSPLSLECTVEGTSNPNLYWYRQAAGRGLQLLFYSVGIGQISSEVPQNLSASRPQDRQFILSSKKLLLSDSGFYLCAWSGTSGGVGELFFGEGSRLTVL.

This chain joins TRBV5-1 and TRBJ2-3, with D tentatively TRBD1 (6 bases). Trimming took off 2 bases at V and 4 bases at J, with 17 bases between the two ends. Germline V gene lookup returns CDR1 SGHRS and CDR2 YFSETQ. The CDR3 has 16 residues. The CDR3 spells CASSFSVSEGADTQYF. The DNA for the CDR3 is TGCGCCAGCAGCTTTTCCGTAAGCGAGGGGGCAGATACGCAGTATTTT.

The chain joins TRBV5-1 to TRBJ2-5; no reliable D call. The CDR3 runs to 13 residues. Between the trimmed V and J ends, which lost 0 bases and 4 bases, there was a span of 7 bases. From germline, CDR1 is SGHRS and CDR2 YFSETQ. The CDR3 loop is CASSLGNGETQYF. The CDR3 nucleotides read TGCGCCAGCAGCTTGGGAAACGGAGAGACCCAGTACTTC.

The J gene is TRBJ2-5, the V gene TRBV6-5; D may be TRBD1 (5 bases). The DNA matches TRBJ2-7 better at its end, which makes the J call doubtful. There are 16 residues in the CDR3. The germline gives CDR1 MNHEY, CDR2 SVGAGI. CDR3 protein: CASSYSSAGLTYEQYF. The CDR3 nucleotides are TGTGCCAGCAGTTACTCGAGCGCAGGGCTGACCTACGAGCAGTACTTC.

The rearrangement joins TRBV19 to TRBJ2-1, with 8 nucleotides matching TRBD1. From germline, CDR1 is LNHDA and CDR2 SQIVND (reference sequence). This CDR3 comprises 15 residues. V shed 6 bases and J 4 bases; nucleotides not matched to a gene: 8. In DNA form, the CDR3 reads TGTGCCAGTAGAATCGGACAGGGACAGTACAATGAGCAGTTCTTC. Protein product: CASRIGQGQYNEQFF.

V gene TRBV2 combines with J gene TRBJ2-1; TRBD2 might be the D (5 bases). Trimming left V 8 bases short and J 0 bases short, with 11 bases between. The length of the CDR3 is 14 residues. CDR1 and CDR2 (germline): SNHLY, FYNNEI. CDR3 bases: TGTGCCAGCGCCCAAGGAGGCTCCTACAATGAGCAGTTCTTC. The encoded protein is CASAQGGSYNEQFF.

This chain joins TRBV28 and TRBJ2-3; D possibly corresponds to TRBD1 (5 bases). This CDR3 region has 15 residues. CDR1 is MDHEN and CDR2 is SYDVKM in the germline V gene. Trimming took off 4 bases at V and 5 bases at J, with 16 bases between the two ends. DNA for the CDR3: TGTGCCAGCAGTTCACCGACAGCCTCGGGAGATACGCAGTATTTT. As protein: CASSSPTASGDTQYF.

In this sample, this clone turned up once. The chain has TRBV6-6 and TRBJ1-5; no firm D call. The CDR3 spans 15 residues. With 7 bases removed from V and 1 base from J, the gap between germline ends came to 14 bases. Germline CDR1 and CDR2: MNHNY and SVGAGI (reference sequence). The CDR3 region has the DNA TGTGCCAGCATCGAAATCCCCAGGAGCAATCAGCCCCAGCATTTT. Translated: CASIEIPRSNQPQHF.

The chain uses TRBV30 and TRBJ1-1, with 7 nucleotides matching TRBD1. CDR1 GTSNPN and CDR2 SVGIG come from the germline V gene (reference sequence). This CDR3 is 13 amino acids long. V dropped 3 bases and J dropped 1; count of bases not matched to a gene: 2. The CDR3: CAWSRQGNTEAFF. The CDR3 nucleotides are TGTGCCTGGAGCCGACAGGGGAACACTGAAGCTTTCTTT. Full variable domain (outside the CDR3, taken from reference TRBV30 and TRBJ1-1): SQTIHQWPATLVQPVGSPLSLECTVEGTSNPNLYWYRQAAGRGLQLLFYSVGIGQISSEVPQNLSASRPQDRQFILSSKKLLLSDSGFYLCAWSRQGNTEAFFGQGTRLTVV.

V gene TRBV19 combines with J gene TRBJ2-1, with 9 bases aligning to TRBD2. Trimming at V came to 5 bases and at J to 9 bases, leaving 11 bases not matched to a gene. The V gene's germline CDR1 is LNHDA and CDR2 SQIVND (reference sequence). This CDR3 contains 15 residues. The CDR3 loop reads CASSAASGIGVEQFF. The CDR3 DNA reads TGTGCCAGTAGTGCCGCTAGCGGGATCGGGGTTGAGCAGTTCTTC. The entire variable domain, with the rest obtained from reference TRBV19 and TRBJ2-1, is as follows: DGGITQSPKYLFRKEGQNVTLSCEQNLNHDAMYWYRQDPGQGLRLIYYSQIVNDFQKGDIAEGYSVSREKKESFPLTVTSAQKNPTAFYLCASSAASGIGVEQFFGPGTRLTVL.

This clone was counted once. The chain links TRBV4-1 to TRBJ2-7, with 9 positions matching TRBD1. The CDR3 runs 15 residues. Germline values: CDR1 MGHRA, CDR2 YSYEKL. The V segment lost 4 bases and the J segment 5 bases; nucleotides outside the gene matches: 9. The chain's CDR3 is CASSLPGQGRDEQYF. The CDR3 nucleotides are TGCGCCAGCAGCCTACCGGGACAGGGACGCGACGAGCAGTACTTC.

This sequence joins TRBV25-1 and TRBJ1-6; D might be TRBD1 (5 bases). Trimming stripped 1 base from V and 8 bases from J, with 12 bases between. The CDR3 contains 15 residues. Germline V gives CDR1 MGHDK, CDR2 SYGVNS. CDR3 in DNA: TGTGCCAGCAGTGAATTCAGGGAGGGAGATTCACCCCTCCACTTT. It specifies CASSEFREGDSPLHF.

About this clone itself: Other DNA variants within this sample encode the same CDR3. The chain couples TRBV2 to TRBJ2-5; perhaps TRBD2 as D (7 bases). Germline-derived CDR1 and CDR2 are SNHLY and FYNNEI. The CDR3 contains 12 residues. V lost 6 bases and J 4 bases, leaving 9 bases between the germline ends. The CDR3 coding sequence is TGTGCCAGCAGGGGAGGGGGAGAGACCCAGTACTTC. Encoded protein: CASRGGGETQYF.

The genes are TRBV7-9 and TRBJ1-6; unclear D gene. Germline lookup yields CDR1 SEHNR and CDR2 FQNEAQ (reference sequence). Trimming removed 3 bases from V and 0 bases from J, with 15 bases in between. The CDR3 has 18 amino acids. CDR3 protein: CASSFPPLGSSYNSPLHF. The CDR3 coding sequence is TGTGCCAGCAGCTTCCCTCCCCTAGGGAGCTCCTATAATTCACCCCTCCACTTT.

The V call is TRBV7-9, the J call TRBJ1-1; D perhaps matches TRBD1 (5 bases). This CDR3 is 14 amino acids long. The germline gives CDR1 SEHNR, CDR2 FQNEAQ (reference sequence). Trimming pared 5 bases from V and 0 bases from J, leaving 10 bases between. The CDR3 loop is CASSTGLLNTEAFF. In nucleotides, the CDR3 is TGTGCCAGCAGCACGGGACTTCTGAACACTGAAGCTTTCTTT.

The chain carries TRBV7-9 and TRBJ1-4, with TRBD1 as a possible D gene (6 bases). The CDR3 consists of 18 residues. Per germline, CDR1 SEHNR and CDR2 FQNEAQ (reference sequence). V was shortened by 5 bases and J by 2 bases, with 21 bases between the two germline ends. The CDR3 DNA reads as TGTGCCAGCAGCCCGCGGGGGGGCCCCGGAGGGACTAATGAAAAACTGTTTTTT. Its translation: CASSPRGGPGGTNEKLFF.

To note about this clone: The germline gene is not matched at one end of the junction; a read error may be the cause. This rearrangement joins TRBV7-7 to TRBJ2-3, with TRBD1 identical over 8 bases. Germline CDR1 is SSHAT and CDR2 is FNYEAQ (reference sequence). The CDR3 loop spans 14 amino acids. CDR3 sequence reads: CASSLTGGTDTQYF. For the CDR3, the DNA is TGTGCTAGCAGCCTGACAGGGGGCACAGATACGCAGTATTTT.